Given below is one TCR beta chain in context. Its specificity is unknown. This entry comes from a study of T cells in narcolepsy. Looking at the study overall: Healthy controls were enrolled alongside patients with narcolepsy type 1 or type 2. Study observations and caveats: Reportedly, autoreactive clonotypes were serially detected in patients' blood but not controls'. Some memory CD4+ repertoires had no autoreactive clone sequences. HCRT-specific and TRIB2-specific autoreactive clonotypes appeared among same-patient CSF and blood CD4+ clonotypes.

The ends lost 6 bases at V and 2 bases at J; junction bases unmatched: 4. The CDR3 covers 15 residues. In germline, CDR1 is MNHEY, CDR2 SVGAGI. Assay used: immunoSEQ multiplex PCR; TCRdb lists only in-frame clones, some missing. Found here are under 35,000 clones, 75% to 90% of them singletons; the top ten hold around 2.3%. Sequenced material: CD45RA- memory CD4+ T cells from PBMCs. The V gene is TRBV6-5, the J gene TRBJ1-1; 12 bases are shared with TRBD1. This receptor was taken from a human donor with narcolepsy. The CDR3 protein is CASSRDRGLNTEAFF. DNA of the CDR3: TGTGCCAGCAGCCGGGACAGGGGGCTTAACACTGAAGCTTTCTTT.